This is a list of T cell receptor beta chains from one sample in a study of cytomegalovirus exposure and HLA in healthy donors. The table came from immunoSEQ multiplex PCR; TCRdb's copy has only in-frame clones and leaves some out. Among about 110,000 clones listed, less than 80% were seen once. Sequenced: PBMCs. The origin of the receptors is a woman between 40 and 50 years old in good health and CMV-seronegative. Each CDR3 is given with its conserved first and last residue. Fields, in order: clone size, V gene, D gene, J gene, CDR3 protein, CDR3 DNA. A D gene is named only where the DNA matches it firmly. Only some rows state a clone size, as once, few, many or a class for expanded clones.

>.|TRBV5-6|.|TRBJ1-1
CASSLVPGEGEAFF
TGTGCCAGCAGCTTGGTTCCGGGGGAAGGGGAAGCTTTCTTT
>.|TRBV25-1|TRBD2|TRBJ2-3
CASSEGSRSGRVRDTQYF
TGTGCCAGCAGTGAAGGGTCTCGGAGCGGGAGGGTACGCGATACGCAGTATTTT
>.|TRBV11-2|TRBD2|TRBJ2-3
CASSFSGRTDTQYF
TGTGCCAGCAGCTTTAGCGGGAGAACCGATACGCAGTATTTT
>few|TRBV7-8|.|TRBJ2-7
CASSSQAYSYEQYF
TGTGCCAGCAGCTCGCAGGCCTACTCCTACGAGCAGTACTTC
>few|TRBV2|.|TRBJ1-1
CASNRYGTEAFF
TGTGCCAGCAACAGATATGGCACTGAAGCTTTCTTT
>.|TRBV27|TRBD1|TRBJ1-5
CASRGQGRGSQPQHF
TGTGCCAGCAGGGGACAGGGTCGGGGGAGTCAGCCCCAGCATTTT
>.|TRBV4-2|TRBD1|TRBJ1-2
CASSPGQGPLGSGYTF
TGTGCCAGCAGCCCTGGACAGGGACCTTTGGGGAGTGGCTACACCTTC
>few|TRBV30|.|TRBJ1-4
CAWSTNLVRAEKLFF
TGTGCCTGGAGTACCAACTTGGTCCGAGCAGAAAAACTGTTTTTT
>.|TRBV7-2|TRBD1|TRBJ1-1
CASSLQTGGWTFF
TGTGCCAGCAGCTTACAGACAGGGGGCTGGACTTTCTTT
>.|TRBV15|.|TRBJ1-5
CATSSRGKPYSNQPQHF
TGTGCCACCAGCTCCCGGGGGAAACCCTATAGCAATCAGCCCCAGCATTTT
>.|TRBV19|.|TRBJ2-6
CASSTSRHEVMVVSGANVPTF
TGTGCCAGTAGTACCTCGAGACACGAGGTGATGGTAGTCTCTGGGGCCAACGTCCCGACTTTC
>.|TRBV19|TRBD2|TRBJ2-1
CASSISSGFYNEQFF
TGTGCCAGTAGTATTTCTAGCGGGTTCTACAATGAGCAGTTCTTC
>.|TRBV5-1|.|TRBJ2-2
CASSSPTGKLFF
TGCGCCAGCAGCTCCCCGACCGGGAAGCTGTTTTTT
>.|TRBV7-2|.|TRBJ2-1
CASSHERGSYNEQFF
TGTGCCAGCAGCCACGAGAGGGGGTCCTACAATGAGCAGTTCTTC
>.|TRBV19|.|TRBJ2-3
CASSTSAADTQYF
TGTGCCAGTAGTACTAGTGCAGCGGATACGCAGTATTTT
>.|TRBV19|.|TRBJ1-1
CASSPLGANEAFF
TGTGCCAGTAGTCCCTTAGGGGCTAATGAAGCTTTCTTT
>.|TRBV19|TRBD1|TRBJ1-5
CASSGTGGNQPQHF
TGTGCCAGTAGTGGGACAGGGGGCAATCAGCCCCAGCATTTT
>.|TRBV2|.|TRBJ1-1
CASSEVGGYTEAFF
TGTGCCAGCAGTGAAGTGGGGGGGTACACTGAAGCTTTCTTT
>once|TRBV9|.|TRBJ1-1
CASSPPARETEAFF
TGTGCCAGCAGCCCCCCAGCCCGGGAGACCGAAGCTTTCTTT
>.|TRBV2|TRBD1|TRBJ1-1
CASSERGGTGMNTEAFF
TGTGCCAGCAGTGAAAGGGGTGGGACAGGGATGAACACTGAAGCTTTCTTT
>once|TRBV28|.|TRBJ1-2
CASSLLANYGYTF
TGTGCCAGCAGTTTGTTAGCTAACTATGGCTACACCTTC
>.|TRBV19|.|TRBJ1-1
CASSRGSGGRTEAFF
TGTGCCAGTAGTAGAGGGTCGGGGGGAAGGACTGAAGCTTTCTTT
>.|TRBV19|.|TRBJ1-1
CASSITGNTEAFF
TGTGCCAGTAGTATTACAGGAAACACTGAAGCTTTCTTT
>.|TRBV18|TRBD1|TRBJ2-7
CASSSQGATYEQYF
TGTGCCAGCTCATCCCAGGGGGCAACCTACGAGCAGTACTTC
>few|TRBV4-1|.|TRBJ2-7
CASSQAMGIGDGEDEQYF
TGCGCCAGCAGCCAAGCAATGGGAATAGGGGATGGAGAAGACGAGCAGTACTTC
>.|TRBV4-1|TRBD2|TRBJ2-5
CASSQAAGGRQETQYF
TGCGCCAGCAGCCAAGCGGCGGGGGGGCGCCAAGAGACCCAGTACTTC
>once|TRBV19|.|TRBJ1-1
CASSMVRDTEAFF
TGTGCCAGTAGTATGGTCAGGGACACTGAAGCTTTCTTT
>.|TRBV10-3|.|TRBJ1-3
CAISAPGNAGNTIYF
TGTGCCATCAGTGCTCCAGGGAACGCCGGAAACACCATATATTTT
>once|TRBV7-8|TRBD1|TRBJ1-6
CASSFEGATAYNSPLHF
TGTGCCAGCAGCTTTGAGGGGGCCACGGCCTATAATTCACCCCTCCACTTT
>.|TRBV10-1|TRBD2|TRBJ2-3
CASPGTSGGPHSTDTQYF
TGCGCCAGCCCCGGGACTAGCGGGGGACCCCACAGCACAGATACGCAGTATTTT
>few|TRBV9|TRBD2|TRBJ2-7
CASSPRASGRGYEQYF
TGTGCCAGCAGCCCTCGTGCCAGCGGGAGAGGTTACGAGCAGTACTTC
>.|TRBV6-5|TRBD2|TRBJ2-3
CASSYSGGGAIDTQYF
TGTGCCAGCAGTTACTCGGGCGGGGGGGCCATAGATACGCAGTATTTT
>.|TRBV5-5|TRBD1|TRBJ2-7
CASSLRTGGESYEQYF
TGTGCCAGCAGCCTAAGGACAGGGGGCGAATCCTACGAGCAGTACTTC
>.|TRBV11-3|.|TRBJ2-3
CASSLGAGPSTDTQYF
TGTGCCAGCAGCTTAGGGGCGGGACCCAGCACAGATACGCAGTATTTT
>.|TRBV27|.|TRBJ1-5
CASSGRTVNSNQPQHF
TGTGCCAGCAGTGGTCGGACAGTGAATAGCAATCAGCCCCAGCATTTT
>.|TRBV10-1|TRBD1|TRBJ2-2
CASSRDSVTGELFF
TGCGCCAGCAGTAGGGACAGCGTCACCGGGGAGCTGTTTTTT
>.|TRBV11-2|TRBD1|TRBJ2-7
CASSSDGTGTYEQYF
TGTGCCAGCAGCTCGGACGGGACAGGGACCTACGAGCAGTACTTC
>.|TRBV10-3|.|TRBJ2-1
CAASAGAWNEQFF
TGTGCCGCATCGGCAGGGGCGTGGAATGAGCAGTTCTTC
>.|TRBV7-9|.|TRBJ2-1
CASSLGSSAARIYNEQFF
TGTGCCAGCAGCTTAGGGAGTAGCGCGGCCCGGATCTACAATGAGCAGTTCTTC
>few|TRBV7-8|.|TRBJ1-1
CASSPDWGLMNTEAFF
TGTGCCAGCAGCCCAGATTGGGGACTTATGAACACTGAAGCTTTCTTT
>.|TRBV2|.|TRBJ2-1
CASSFRGRTGLDEQFF
TGTGCCAGCAGTTTCAGGGGGAGAACGGGACTTGATGAGCAGTTCTTC
>.|TRBV7-9|.|TRBJ2-5
CASSREGRQETQYF
TGTGCCAGCAGCCGAGAGGGGAGGCAAGAGACCCAGTACTTC
>.|TRBV5-1|.|TRBJ2-1
CASSLVFGEQFF
TGCGCCAGCAGCTTGGTGTTCGGTGAGCAGTTCTTC
>.|TRBV18|.|TRBJ1-1
CASSPPREGRNTEAFF
TGTGCCAGCTCACCCCCTCGGGAGGGGAGGAACACTGAAGCTTTCTTT
>.|TRBV9|.|TRBJ2-2
CASSSRGKANTGELFF
TGTGCCAGCAGCTCCCGGGGTAAAGCGAACACCGGGGAGCTGTTTTTT
>.|TRBV5-4|.|TRBJ1-6
CASSRKTAGIGNSPLHF
TGTGCCAGCAGCCGTAAGACCGCCGGGATTGGGAATTCACCCCTCCACTTT
>.|TRBV30|.|TRBJ1-5
CAWSVLHRERSNQPQHF
TGTGCCTGGAGTGTACTCCACAGGGAACGTAGCAATCAGCCCCAGCATTTT
>.|TRBV6-6|TRBD1|TRBJ1-5
CASSYPGQRVKPQHF
TGTGCCAGCAGTTACCCGGGACAGAGAGTTAAGCCCCAGCATTTT
>.|TRBV29-1|TRBD2|TRBJ2-7
CSVCLAGVGYEQYF
TGCAGCGTTTGCCTAGCGGGAGTGGGGTACGAGCAGTACTTC
>.|TRBV21-1|.|TRBJ1-3
CASSTDREVGSGNTIYF
.
>.|TRBV2|TRBD1|TRBJ2-7
CASSQDRGLSYEQYF
TGTGCCAGCAGCCAGGACAGGGGGCTTTCCTACGAGCAGTACTTC
>.|TRBV28|.|TRBJ1-1
CASSEVDGQLNTEAFF
TGTGCCAGCAGTGAGGTTGACGGACAGCTGAACACTGAAGCTTTCTTT
>.|TRBV9|.|TRBJ1-1
CASGARLNTEAFF
TGTGCCAGCGGCGCGAGGCTGAACACTGAAGCTTTCTTT
>.|TRBV4-3|TRBD2|TRBJ2-3
CASSQAGGNTDTQYF
TGCGCCAGCAGCCAGGCGGGGGGAAACACAGATACGCAGTATTTT
>few|TRBV7-2|TRBD1|TRBJ1-3
CASSPRQGTGNTIYF
TGTGCCAGCAGCCCTCGACAGGGGACTGGAAACACCATATATTTT
>few|TRBV10-3|.|TRBJ2-2
CAISGPGHNTGELFF
TGTGCCATCAGTGGGCCGGGACATAACACCGGGGAGCTGTTTTTT